These 25 T cell receptor beta chains originate from one sample sequenced in a study of tumor and adjacent non-tumor tissue in lung cancer. RNA was extracted from bulk tissue without any cell sorting. The normal lung tissue was taken more than 3 cm from the tumor edge. A modified ARM-PCR protocol with three rounds of nested PCR amplified TCRbeta. TCRdb re-called the multiplex PCR reads with MiXCR, one entry per CDR3 protein. The sample lists 90,000 to 110,000 distinct CDR3 sequences; 62% were seen once. Sequencing input: distant non-tumor lung tissue. The source of these receptors is a man aged 55 to 69 with non-small cell lung cancer.

The V and J genes are TRBV4-2 and TRBJ1-2; 10 bases match TRBD1. Per germline, CDR1 LGHNA and CDR2 YNFKEQ. V was clipped by 4 bases and J by 1 base; unmatched bases: 3. The CDR3 runs 15 residues. The CDR3 nucleotides are TGTGCCAGCAGCCTATGGGACAGGGGTAACTATGGCTACACCTTC. Its translation: CASSLWDRGNYGYTF.

A word on this clonotype: Likely a read error: the CDR3 ends without its conserved phenylalanine or tryptophan. The limits of the CDR3 on the DNA are not certain, so only TCRdb's listed CDR3 is given. The chain links TRBV29-1 to TRBJ2-2; TRBD2, the table's D call, was not compared with the DNA. Including both end residues, the CDR3 is 16 amino acids long. Germline V CDR1 and CDR2: SQVTM, ANQGSEA. The CDR3 spells CSVHGTSGTNTGELFI.

This clonotype was detected a few times. An end of the junction differs from the germline gene, which may be a read error. The V call is TRBV5-1, the J call TRBJ2-5; D is possibly TRBD2 (6 bases). In germline, CDR1 is SGHRS, CDR2 YFSETQ. The CDR3 is made up of 15 amino acids. The CDR3 region has the DNA TGCGCCGGCAGCTTGACGGGGGTCATCCAAGAGACCCAGTACTTC. Its translation is CAGSLTGVIQETQYF.

The CDR3 bases are TGTGCCACCAGCAGAGAAATAGCGGGAGGGTACAATGAGCAGTTCTTC. As protein: CATSREIAGGYNEQFF. This chain connects TRBV15 to TRBJ2-1, with TRBD2 matching over 11 bases. J lost 4 bases, V lost 0 bases, and 2 bases had no gene match. CDR1 and CDR2 (germline): LNHNV, YYDKDF (reference sequence). This CDR3 spans 16 amino acids.

The chain uses TRBV12-3 or TRBV12-4 and TRBJ1-1; TRBD1 is a possible D gene (5 bases). Trimming took 8 bases from V and 11 from J, leaving 21 bases between them. The CDR3 totals 13 residues. CDR3 sequence reads: CASGWTAQGEAFF. In DNA, the CDR3 is TGTGCCAGCGGGTGGACTGCTCAGGGTGAGGCTTTCTTT.

A remark on this clonotype: A read error may be the cause here, since a much bigger clone is one base away. This chain joins TRBV4-2 and TRBJ1-5; D is unresolved. Germline V gene lookup returns CDR1 LGHNA and CDR2 YNFKEQ. This CDR3 spans 15 amino acids. The CDR3 is CASSQDFSSNQPQDF. The CDR3 DNA sequence: TGTGCCAGCAGCCAAGATTTCAGTAGCAATCAGCCCCAGGATTTT.

Details on this clonotype: A much larger clone lies a single base off, so this may be a read error. DNA of the CDR3: TGCAGTGCCAGCCCGGGGGGCGCCTACGAGCACTACTTC. Its translation: CSASPGGAYEHYF. The V and J genes are TRBV20-1 and TRBJ2-7; D may be TRBD2 (7 bases). The CDR3 has 13 amino acids. Germline values: CDR1 DFQATT, CDR2 SNEGSKA (reference sequence).

As regards this clonotype: One end of the junction does not line up with germline, which may come from a read error. V gene TRBV16 combines with J gene TRBJ2-5; a weak D match, TRBD2 (6 bases). The CDR3 runs 18 residues. Germline CDR1 is KGHSY and CDR2 is FQNENV. The CDR3: CASSQFLVAGGKQETQYF. CDR3 coding DNA: TGTGCCAGTAGCCAATTTTTGGTTGCTGGCGGGAAACAAGAGACCCAGTACTTC.

Comments on this clonotype: The junction departs from the called germline gene at one end, perhaps through a read error. As DNA, the CDR3 is TGCAGCATTCTTGGGCCGGGACAGGGACTCCACGAGGAGTACTTC. As protein: CSILGPGQGLHEEYF. The V gene is TRBV29-1, the J gene TRBJ2-7; 9 bases align to TRBD1. The CDR3 is 15 residues long. Germline loops: CDR1 SQVTM, CDR2 ANQGSEA.

This clonotype has a handful of counts. The genes are TRBV5-4 and TRBJ2-2; D possibly corresponds to TRBD2 (6 bases). Trimming pared 4 bases from V and 4 bases from J, leaving 14 bases between. Looked up from germline, CDR1 is SGHNT and CDR2 is YYREEE (reference sequence). The CDR3 totals 15 residues. The CDR3 here is CASSTGTGRTGELFF. Here the CDR3 DNA reads TGTGCCAGCAGCACTGGGACTGGCCGCACCGGGGAGCTGTTTTTT.

This clonotype was seen at least ten times. The V call is TRBV28, the J call TRBJ2-7; TRBD2 matches 7 bases. V shed 8 bases, J shed 4 bases, and the junction held 11 bases outside the gene matches. The germline V gene has CDR1 MDHEN and CDR2 SYDVKM. The CDR3 has 14 residues. In nucleotides, the CDR3 is TGTGCCAGCGGGATCTCGGGAGGTATATACGAGCAGTACTTC. It is translated as CASGISGGIYEQYF.

About this clonotype: A much larger clone sits a single nucleotide away, making a read error possible. This chain uses TRBV7-9 with TRBJ2-1; TRBD1 might be the D (5 bases). Germline-derived CDR1 and CDR2 are SEHNR and FQNEAQ (reference sequence). The CDR3 has 13 residues. V was shortened by 7 bases and J by 6 bases, with 13 bases between the two germline ends. CDR3 loop: CASMGQWANEQFF. The CDR3 nucleotides read TGTGCCAGCATGGGGCAGTGGGCCAATGAGCAGTTCTTC.

This clonotype was picked up a small number of times. This rearrangement joins TRBV9 to TRBJ2-7; no definite D call. Trimming stripped 4 bases from V and 7 bases from J, with 18 bases between. Germline V gene sequence: CDR1 SGDLS, CDR2 YYNGEE. The CDR3 sequence is 14 residues long. CDR3 DNA: TGTGCCAGCAGCCCCGTGGGCCAGGCCTGGGAGCAGTACTTC. Translating it yields CASSPVGQAWEQYF.

In regard to this clonotype: A much larger clone lies a single base off, so this may be a read error. The rearrangement links TRBV5-1 to TRBJ2-2, with a weak D call TRBD2 (5 bases). Germline CDR1 and CDR2: SGHRS and YFSETQ. The CDR3 has 15 residues. The CDR3 reads CASSRSGINTRELFF. The CDR3 DNA follows: TGCGCCAGCAGCCGAAGCGGAATCAACACCAGGGAGCTGTTTTTT.

As regards this clonotype: One end of the junction varies from germline; a read error may be responsible. The CDR3 nucleotides read TGTGCCAGCAGCCCAGTGGGCTACGAGCGGTACTTC. This gives the protein CASSPVGYERYF. The chain combines TRBV6-2 or TRBV6-3 with TRBJ2-7, with D unresolved. The CDR3 is made up of 12 amino acids. Germline V gene data show CDR1 as MNHEY and CDR2 as SVGEGT.

Details on this clonotype: A much more abundant neighbour one base away suggests this may be a read error. The genes are TRBV5-1 and TRBJ1-2; D ambiguous. This CDR3 spans 15 amino acids. CDR1 and CDR2 (germline): SGHRS, YFSETQ. V was shortened by 4 bases and J by 4 bases, with 17 bases between the two germline ends. CDR3 amino acids: CASSRSTRPIYGYTF. In nucleotides, the CDR3 is TGCGCCAGCAGCCGATCGACAAGGCCCATCTATGGCTACACCTTC.

As to this clonotype: One end of the junction is discordant with germline, which a read error may explain. The V and J genes are TRBV4-1 and TRBJ1-5; maybe TRBD2 (5 bases). The DNA end is a closer match to TRBJ2-3, so the J assignment may be wrong. This CDR3 region has 15 residues. The germline V gene encodes CDR1 MGHRA and CDR2 YSYEKL. CDR3 DNA sequence: TGCGCCGGCAGCCAAGATATGGGGAGCAATCAGCCCCAGTATTTT. Amino acid sequence: CAGSQDMGSNQPQYF.

The chain recombines TRBV14 with TRBJ1-2, with 7 bases that match TRBD1. CDR3 length: 13 residues. V was pared by 6 bases and J by 8 bases, with 9 bases of the junction left unmatched. From germline, CDR1 is SGHDN and CDR2 FVKESK. CDR3 DNA sequence: TGTGCCAGCAGTCCCCGACAGGGAGAAGGCTACACCTTC. This codes for CASSPRQGEGYTF.

On this clonotype itself: The junction differs from germline at one of its ends, possibly a read error. The rearrangement links TRBV10-3 to TRBJ1-1; D gene ambiguous. The CDR3 runs to 13 residues. Per the germline V gene, CDR1 is ENHRY and CDR2 is SYGVKD. CDR3 loop: CVISQTVNTEAFF. As DNA, the CDR3 is TGTGTCATCAGTCAAACAGTGAACACTGAAGCTTTCTTT.

This sequence joins TRBV6-5 and TRBJ2-5; 12 bases align to TRBD2. J was trimmed by 12 bases and V by 6 bases; bases with no gene match: 17. Per the germline V gene, CDR1 is MNHEY and CDR2 is SVGAGI. The CDR3 loop spans 16 amino acids. CDR3 sequence: CASSYGLAGSQDTKYF. The CDR3 nucleotides are TGTGCCAGCAGCTACGGACTAGCGGGGAGCCAAGACACCAAGTACTTC.

The gene calls are TRBV7-9 and TRBJ1-1, with a weak D call TRBD1 (6 bases). Trimming removed 5 bases at V and 0 bases at J, with 16 bases between. The germline V gene has CDR1 SEHNR and CDR2 FQNEAQ (reference sequence). This CDR3 spans 16 amino acids. The CDR3 nucleotides read TGTGCCAGCAGCCCCATGGGGCAGGGGTTGAACACTGAAGCTTTCTTT. Amino acid sequence: CASSPMGQGLNTEAFF.

Ten or more counts support this clonotype. For the CDR3, the DNA is TGCAGCACAAGGAGTCATTCAGATACGCAGTATTTT. Translated: CSTRSHSDTQYF. The V call is TRBV29-1, the J call TRBJ2-3, with no clear D. V was clipped by 8 bases and J by 4 bases, with 13 bases between them. Germline CDR1 reads SQVTM; CDR2 reads ANQGSEA. This CDR3 is 12 amino acids long.

The table lists this clonotype with a few counts. This may stem from a read error, because a much larger clone lies one nucleotide away. The chain has TRBV12-3 or TRBV12-4 and TRBJ2-5, with D perhaps matching TRBD1 or TRBD2 (5 bases each). V lost 5 bases and J lost 6, with 16 bases in between. The CDR3 sequence is 14 residues long. The CDR3 DNA is TGTGCCAGCAGTATGGGGACCGGGATGCAGACCCAGTACTTC. Translated, it gives CASSMGTGMQTQYF.

The rearrangement links TRBV20-1 to TRBJ2-3; 9 bases map to TRBD2. This CDR3 comprises 15 residues. Germline V CDR1 and CDR2: DFQATT, SNEGSKA (reference sequence). Trimming removed 6 bases from V and 4 bases from J; junction bases left unmatched: 11. The DNA of the CDR3 is TGCAGTGCAACACGTCGCGGGGGGGTCGCAGATACGCAGTATTTT. Amino acids: CSATRRGGVADTQYF.

In this sample, this clonotype turned up a few times. The genes are TRBV5-1 and TRBJ2-1; 13 nucleotides line up with TRBD2. Germline CDR1 SGHRS, CDR2 YFSETQ. J lost 4 bases, V lost 0 bases, and 10 bases had no gene match. The CDR3 has 19 amino acids. The CDR3 bases are TGCGCCAGCAGCTTGGAGGGGACTAGCGGGACCTGGGGGTACAATGAGCAGTTCTTC. This gives the protein CASSLEGTSGTWGYNEQFF. The full variable domain, completed using reference TRBV5-1 and TRBJ2-1, is KAGVTQTPRYLIKTRGQQVTLSCSPISGHRSVSWYQQTPGQGLQFLFEYFSETQRNKGNFPGRFSGRQFSNSRSEMNVSTLELGDSALYLCASSLEGTSGTWGYNEQFFGPGTRLTVL.